The 31 T cell receptor beta chains below come from one sample, sequenced in a study of T-cell memory formation after mild COVID-19 (dated by TCRdb to about 2021). Libraries came from 5' RACE. Sequencing used an Illumina NovaSeq 6000. The public sequencing data were trimmed at Q25 with fastp and processed into clonotypes with MiXCR by TCRdb, which kept only in-frame beta chains. Each entry merges the rows of one CDR3 protein and shows their most common DNA and genes. In this sample the table shows a few hundred thousand distinct CDR3 sequences, around 19% of which occur a single time. The ten biggest clones cover roughly 21% of the sample. The sequencing sample was made of PBMCs or a T cell subset sorted from them (not recorded which). The receptors shown here come from a man aged 18 to 35 who had mild COVID-19 (a few samples of this study predate the infection). The sample titles of this study are shuffled in the database, so cell type and time point are left out; the donor was told from shared clones.

This clonotype was observed a few times. V and J are TRBV25-1 and TRBJ2-1; 7 nucleotides align to TRBD1. The CDR3 runs 16 residues. The J segment lost 1 base and the V segment lost 5 bases, leaving 8 bases of the junction unmatched. The germline CDR1 and CDR2 sequences are MGHDK and SYGVNS. The CDR3 reads CASSRVEGASYNEQFF. CDR3 DNA: TGTGCCAGCAGTCGCGTTGAGGGGGCTTCCTACAATGAGCAGTTCTTC.

The CDR3 here is CASSMRGGGPQHF. In DNA, the CDR3 is TGTGCCAGCAGCATGAGGGGGGGGGGACCCCAGCATTTT. The chain uses TRBV7-2 and TRBJ1-5; the D gene is possibly TRBD1 (6 bases). Trimming removed 5 bases at V and 10 bases at J, with 15 bases between. The germline V gene has CDR1 SGHTA and CDR2 FQGNSA. This CDR3 is built from 13 residues.

CDR3 nucleotides: TGTGCCAGCAACCGCCAGGGGGACACTGAAGCTTTCTTT. As protein: CASNRQGDTEAFF. The V and J genes are TRBV7-2 and TRBJ1-1, with 7 bases aligning to TRBD1. Unmatched junction bases numbered 5, after V lost 7 bases and J lost 3 bases. The CDR3 is 13 residues long. CDR1 is SGHTA and CDR2 is FQGNSA in the germline V gene.

This clonotype was counted only a few times. This chain links TRBV5-6 with TRBJ1-1; 11 positions agree with TRBD1. Unmatched junction bases numbered 10, after V lost 4 bases and J lost 5 bases. This CDR3 has 16 amino acids. In germline, CDR1 is SGHDT, CDR2 YYEEEE. For the CDR3, the DNA is TGTGCCAGCAGCCTAGGACAGGGGGCTTTTGGGACTGAAGCTTTCTTT. This codes for CASSLGQGAFGTEAFF. Based on the CDR3 plus reference TRBV5-6 and TRBJ1-1, the full variable domain is DAGVTQSPTHLIKTRGQQVTLRCSPKSGHDTVSWYQQALGQGPQFIFQYYEEEERQRGNFPDRFSGHQFPNYSSELNVNALLLGDSALYLCASSLGQGAFGTEAFFGQGTRLTVV.

This clonotype came up once. The chain joins TRBV4-1 to TRBJ2-1; the match to TRBD2 covers 10 bases. CDR1 is MGHRA and CDR2 is YSYEKL in the germline V gene. V gave up 0 bases and J gave up 8 bases; unmatched junction bases: 4. The CDR3 is made up of 15 amino acids. The CDR3 nucleotides are TGCGCCAGCAGCCAAGATCCAGCGGGGGGGGATGAGCAGTTCTTC. It encodes CASSQDPAGGDEQFF.

The chain couples TRBV12-3 or TRBV12-4 to TRBJ2-2; TRBD2 agrees at 8 bases. With 7 bases clipped from V and 9 bases from J, the junction kept 10 bases outside the gene matches. The CDR3 is 14 amino acids. CDR3 residues: CASTPTGLARELFF. The CDR3 DNA is TGTGCCAGCACTCCGACCGGACTAGCTCGGGAGCTGTTTTTT.

This chain connects TRBV19 to TRBJ1-1, with D possibly being TRBD1 (5 bases). V shed 6 bases and J shed 4 bases, with 9 bases lying between them. Germline CDR1 and CDR2: LNHDA and SQIVND (reference sequence). The CDR3 has 12 residues. In DNA, the CDR3 is TGTGCCAGTAGAGCAGGGATCACTGAAGCTTTCTTT. Protein product: CASRAGITEAFF.

Of note for this clonotype: One junction end disagrees with the germline gene, perhaps due to a read error. The V gene is TRBV19, the J gene TRBJ2-3; no reliable D call. Germline V gene sequence: CDR1 LNHDA, CDR2 SQIVND (reference sequence). This CDR3 contains 11 residues. CDR3 amino acids: CDSRLQNTQYF. The CDR3 DNA reads TGTGACAGTAGGCTACAGAATACGCAGTATTTT. The full variable domain, with the rest looked up from reference TRBV19 and TRBJ2-3, is DGGITQSPKYLFRKEGQNVTLSCEQNLNHDAMYWYRQDPGQGLRLIYYSQIVNDFQKGDIAEGYSVSREKKESFPLTVTSAQKNPTAFYLCDSRLQNTQYFGPGTRLTVL.

The chain combines TRBV6-2 or TRBV6-3 with TRBJ2-1, with D possibly TRBD2 on 6 matching bases. The length of the CDR3 is 15 residues. The germline V and J ends were trimmed by 2 bases and 0 bases, with 8 bases remaining between them. CDR1 is MNHEY and CDR2 is SVGEGT in the germline V gene. CDR3 sequence (DNA): TGTGCCAGCAGTTACGGAGGGAGCTCCTACAATGAGCAGTTCTTC. Translation: CASSYGGSSYNEQFF.

This clonotype was picked up a small number of times. The chain recombines TRBV6-5 with TRBJ2-5; D may be TRBD1 (6 bases). The CDR3 is made up of 14 amino acids. Trimming took off 0 bases at V and 2 bases at J, with 7 bases between the two ends. CDR1 and CDR2 from the germline V gene are MNHEY and SVGAGI. The DNA for the CDR3 is TGTGCCAGCAGTTACTCAACAGGGCAAGAGACCCAGTACTTC. Protein: CASSYSTGQETQYF.

This sequence joins TRBV4-3 and TRBJ2-1, with 7 bases identical to TRBD2. The germline gives CDR1 LGHNA, CDR2 YSLEER. The CDR3 totals 11 residues. After removal of 6 bases from V and 15 bases from J, the junction contained 8 bases not matched to a gene. The DNA of the CDR3 is TGCGCCAGCAGGCACGGGAGGAAGGTGTTCTTC. Its translation: CASRHGRKVFF.

There are many counts of this clonotype. Written as DNA, the CDR3 is TGCGCCAGCAGCCAATTCCGTACGGGACCTCGGCAGTACTTC. Translated: CASSQFRTGPRQYF. The V call is TRBV4-1, the J call TRBJ2-7, with D perhaps assigned TRBD1 or TRBD2 (5 bases each). Trimming shortened V by 2 bases and J by 9 bases, and 17 bases separated the two germline ends. The CDR3 spans 14 residues. Germline V gene lookup returns CDR1 MGHRA and CDR2 YSYEKL.

The table lists this clonotype with many counts. Here the CDR3 DNA reads TGTGCCACCAGCAGACGAGGAACGCCTGACGTTTTCTTT. This codes for CATSRRGTPDVFF. The chain carries TRBV15 and TRBJ1-1; D unresolved. CDR1 LNHNV and CDR2 YYDKDF come from the germline V gene (reference sequence). V lost 2 bases and J lost 13, with 17 bases in between. The CDR3 runs to 13 residues. The complete variable domain, with remaining parts taken from reference TRBV15 and TRBJ1-1, reads DAMVIQNPRYQVTQFGKPVTLSCSQTLNHNVMYWYQQKSSQAPKLLFHYYDKDFNNEADTPDNFQSRRPNTSFCFLDIRSPGLGDTAMYLCATSRRGTPDVFFGQGTRLTVV.

The V and J genes are TRBV24-1 and TRBJ2-3, with D perhaps TRBD2 (6 bases). The V gene's germline CDR1 is KGHDR and CDR2 SFDVKD. The CDR3 totals 17 residues. V lost 4 bases to trimming and J lost 5 bases, with 21 bases between them. The CDR3 DNA reads as TGTGCCACCAGTGAACATGACGGGGGACCCAAAGGAGATACGCAGTATTTT. It specifies CATSEHDGGPKGDTQYF.

The table lists this clonotype with a few counts. The chain has TRBV27 and TRBJ1-5; maybe TRBD1 (5 bases). V gave up 9 bases and J gave up 4 bases, with 19 bases separating them. CDR3 length: 15 residues. Germline CDR1 is MNHEY and CDR2 is SMNVEV (reference sequence). CDR3 DNA sequence: TGTGCCAGTAGGAACGGGGCAGGGTCTAATCAGCCCCAGCATTTT. Encoded protein: CASRNGAGSNQPQHF.

The chain has TRBV19 and TRBJ1-1, with D uncertain. CDR3 length: 14 residues. Germline CDR1 and CDR2: LNHDA and SQIVND (reference sequence). Trimming removed 8 bases at V and 4 bases at J, with 17 bases between. The CDR3 coding sequence is TGTGCCAGTCGTTACGACCCGGGCAGCACTGAAGCTTTCTTT. It encodes CASRYDPGSTEAFF.

J is TRBJ2-7 and V is TRBV3-1, with 8 bases aligning to TRBD1. Germline assignment: CDR1 LGHDT and CDR2 YNNKEL (reference sequence). V lost 5 bases to trimming and J lost 5 bases; unmatched junction nucleotides: 8. The CDR3 loop spans 14 amino acids. For the CDR3, the DNA is TGTGCCAGCAGCTCTCGGACAGGGAAGGACGAGCAGTACTTC. Its protein product is CASSSRTGKDEQYF.

The CDR3 nucleotides read TGTGCCAGCAGCCACACGGGCAATCAGCCCCAGCATTTT. This codes for CASSHTGNQPQHF. This chain uses TRBV14 with TRBJ1-5; D remains unclear. CDR1 and CDR2 (germline): SGHDN, FVKESK. Trimming stripped 3 bases from V and 2 bases from J, with 5 bases between. This CDR3 contains 13 residues.

This clonotype was detected many times. The chain recombines TRBV7-2 with TRBJ1-6; D is possibly TRBD1 (5 bases). The CDR3 is 15 amino acids. CDR1 is SGHTA, CDR2 FQGNSA, per germline. The V end was cut by 5 bases, the J end by 7 bases, with 15 bases between. The CDR3 DNA sequence: TGTGCCAGCAGCAGCGTTGGGTGGGACAATTCACCCCTCCACTTT. Residues: CASSSVGWDNSPLHF.

The chain recombines TRBV4-1 with TRBJ1-4; 8 bases fit TRBD1. The CDR3 extends over 18 amino acids. CDR1 and CDR2 from the germline V gene are MGHRA and YSYEKL. The V segment lost 2 bases and the J segment 7 bases; nucleotides outside the gene matches: 15. CDR3 amino acids: CASSQRGRGPSSTEKLFF. The CDR3 region has the DNA TGCGCCAGCAGCCAAAGAGGCAGGGGGCCGTCGAGTACTGAAAAACTGTTTTTT.

This clonotype was detected only a few times. The chain recombines TRBV5-6 with TRBJ2-5; the match to TRBD1 covers 11 bases. Germline loops: CDR1 SGHDT, CDR2 YYEEEE. The CDR3 length is 15 residues. J gave up 4 bases and V 2 bases, and 4 bases lay outside the gene matches. Written as DNA, the CDR3 is TGTGCCAGCAGCTTCCCCGGGACAGGGGGAGAGACCCAGTACTTC. Translating it yields CASSFPGTGGETQYF.

The gene calls are TRBV3-1 and TRBJ1-2, with D possibly matching TRBD1 (5 bases). CDR1 and CDR2 from the germline V gene are LGHDT and YNNKEL (reference sequence). The ends were cut back, 4 bases at V and 0 bases at J, with 9 bases in the middle. The CDR3 consists of 14 residues. This chain's CDR3 is CASSRRGSNYGYTF. CDR3 DNA sequence: TGTGCCAGCAGCCGTAGGGGTTCTAACTATGGCTACACCTTC.

This clonotype has a handful of counts. The chain links TRBV6-1 to TRBJ2-3; 9 nucleotides match TRBD1. CDR3 size: 14 residues. V was pared by 8 bases and J by 4 bases, with 7 bases of the junction left unmatched. The germline gives CDR1 MNHNS, CDR2 SASEGT. CDR3 sequence: CASVRDRVADTQYF. The CDR3 region has the DNA TGTGCCAGCGTCCGGGACAGGGTAGCAGATACGCAGTATTTT.

As concerns this clonotype: A read error may produce the germline difference seen at one junction end. This chain uses TRBV18 with TRBJ1-1, with 10 nucleotides matching TRBD1. The CDR3 sequence is 14 residues long. CDR1 is KGHSH, CDR2 LQKENI, per germline. CDR3 nucleotide sequence: TGTGCCACCTCACCAAGGGACAGGGGCACTGAAGCTTTCTTT. This encodes CATSPRDRGTEAFF.

A few counts support this clonotype. V is TRBV12-3 or TRBV12-4 and J is TRBJ1-2; the match to TRBD1 covers 8 bases. V lost 5 bases to trimming and J lost 5 bases; unmatched junction nucleotides: 7. This CDR3 comprises 14 residues. This chain's CDR3 is CASSPTGGLYGYTF. The CDR3 DNA reads as TGTGCCAGCAGTCCCACAGGGGGACTTTATGGCTACACCTTC.

This clonotype was seen more than once but under ten times. The rearrangement joins TRBV6-6 to TRBJ2-3, with D perhaps matching TRBD1 (5 bases). Trimming removed 2 bases at V and 6 bases at J, with 18 bases between. The CDR3 covers 16 residues. Germline CDR1 reads MNHNY; CDR2 reads SVGAGI (reference sequence). CDR3 coding DNA: TGTGCCAGCAGTTACAGGACACCGGTAAAACGCGATACGCAGTATTTT. It encodes CASSYRTPVKRDTQYF.

This clonotype was detected once. The chain links TRBV27 to TRBJ1-2; D perhaps matches TRBD1 (6 bases). The CDR3 consists of 15 residues. Germline V gene data show CDR1 as MNHEY and CDR2 as SMNVEV (reference sequence). V lost 4 bases and J 1 base, leaving 13 bases between the germline ends. The CDR3, as DNA: TGTGCCAGCAGTTCGACGACAGGAGTTAACTATGGCTACACCTTC. Translating it yields CASSSTTGVNYGYTF.

This clonotype has a handful of counts. The chain recombines TRBV27 with TRBJ2-5; D gene ambiguous. The CDR3 extends over 13 amino acids. V was clipped by 4 bases and J by 1 base, with 7 bases between them. CDR1 is MNHEY, CDR2 SMNVEV, per germline (reference sequence). The CDR3 spells CASSYRSQETQYF. The CDR3 coding sequence is TGTGCCAGCAGTTATCGCAGCCAAGAGACCCAGTACTTC.

This chain links TRBV6-2 or TRBV6-3 with TRBJ2-5; D is perhaps TRBD2 (6 bases). The CDR3 extends over 15 amino acids. Germline values: CDR1 MNHEY, CDR2 SVGEGT. V lost 9 bases and J 4 bases, leaving 21 bases between the germline ends. The CDR3 loop reads CASRGGVVAVETQYF. DNA for the CDR3: TGTGCCAGTCGGGGCGGGGTCGTAGCAGTAGAGACCCAGTACTTC.

In its sample, this clonotype was seen a few times. This chain links TRBV19 with TRBJ2-7; TRBD2 matches 7 bases. The junction had 8 bases not matched to a gene; V was cut back by 10 bases and J by 5 bases. The CDR3 covers 12 residues. Germline CDR1 reads LNHDA; CDR2 reads SQIVND (reference sequence). The CDR3 sequence: CATREGSDEQYF. The CDR3 DNA follows: TGTGCCACCAGGGAGGGGTCGGACGAGCAGTACTTC. Full variable domain (outside the CDR3, taken from reference TRBV19 and TRBJ2-7): DGGITQSPKYLFRKEGQNVTLSCEQNLNHDAMYWYRQDPGQGLRLIYYSQIVNDFQKGDIAEGYSVSREKKESFPLTVTSAQKNPTAFYLCATREGSDEQYFGPGTRLTVT.

The chain combines TRBV18 with TRBJ2-7; tentatively, D is TRBD1 or TRBD2 (5 bases each). Trimming stripped 6 bases from V and 4 bases from J, with 13 bases between. Germline assignment: CDR1 KGHSH and CDR2 LQKENI. The CDR3 length is 13 residues. The chain's CDR3 is CASSTGAGYEQYF. CDR3 nucleotides: TGTGCCAGCTCTACCGGGGCCGGATACGAGCAGTACTTC.